The 5 T cell receptor beta chains presented below share a single source sample, sequenced in a study of blood T cell repertoires in COVID-19. Generated by immunoSEQ multiplex PCR, the TCRdb table keeps only in-frame clones and is missing some. Of under 300,000 clones listed, 89% are singletons. Sequenced sample: PBMCs or T cells enriched from blood (not recorded which). These receptors all come from a woman in her thirties or forties who had recovered from COVID-19.

The gene calls are TRBV28 and TRBJ1-1; D unresolved. The CDR3 sequence is 13 residues long. Germline lookup yields CDR1 MDHEN and CDR2 SYDVKM. Trimming removed 2 bases at V and 2 bases at J, with 6 bases between. CDR3 in DNA: TGTGCCAGCAGTTTAGTAATTAACACTGAAGCTTTCTTT. This translates into CASSLVINTEAFF.

This sequence joins TRBV5-1 and TRBJ2-7; no clear D. Germline-derived CDR1 and CDR2 are SGHRS and YFSETQ. The CDR3 is 13 amino acids. Trimming pared 3 bases from V and 2 bases from J, leaving 9 bases between. CDR3 in amino acids: CASSSTYAYEQYF. In DNA form, the CDR3 reads TGCGCCAGCAGCTCGACATACGCCTACGAGCAGTACTTC.

The V and J genes are TRBV6-5 and TRBJ1-2; D gene uncertain. The V and J ends lost 6 bases and 8 bases respectively, with 10 bases between them. CDR1 MNHEY and CDR2 SVGAGI come from the germline V gene. The CDR3 has 11 amino acids. This chain's CDR3 is CASSQEVGYTF. The CDR3 DNA reads TGTGCCAGCAGCCAAGAGGTCGGCTACACCTTC.

This clone was seen a few times. This chain joins TRBV14 and TRBJ2-2, with D maybe TRBD1 (6 bases). Trimming took off 2 bases at V and 4 bases at J, with 14 bases between the two ends. This CDR3 spans 16 amino acids. The V gene's germline CDR1 is SGHDN and CDR2 FVKESK. The CDR3 DNA reads TGTGCCAGCAGCCAACTAAGTGGGGGCGTCACCGGGGAGCTGTTTTTT. This translates into CASSQLSGGVTGELFF.

CDR3 nucleotides: TGTGCCAGCAGCTTAGTACCCCCCAGGGGGTTGTCTGAAGCTTTCTTT. As protein: CASSLVPPRGLSEAFF. The rearrangement uses TRBV7-8 and TRBJ1-1, with 7 positions matching TRBD1. Germline CDR1 is SGHVS and CDR2 is FQNEAQ. The CDR3 length is 16 residues. Unmatched junction bases numbered 11, after V lost 1 base and J lost 6 bases.